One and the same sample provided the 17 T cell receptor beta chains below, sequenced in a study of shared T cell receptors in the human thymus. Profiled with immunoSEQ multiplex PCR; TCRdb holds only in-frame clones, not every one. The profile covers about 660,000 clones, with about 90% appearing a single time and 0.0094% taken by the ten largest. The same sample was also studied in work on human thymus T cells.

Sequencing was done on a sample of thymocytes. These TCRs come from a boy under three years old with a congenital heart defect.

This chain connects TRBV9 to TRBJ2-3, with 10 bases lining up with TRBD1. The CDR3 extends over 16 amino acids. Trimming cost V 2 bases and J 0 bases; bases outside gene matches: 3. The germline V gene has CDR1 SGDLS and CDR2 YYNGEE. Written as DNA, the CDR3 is TGTGCCAGCAGCGTTGACAGGGGGCTGAGCACAGATACGCAGTATTTT. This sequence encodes CASSVDRGLSTDTQYF.

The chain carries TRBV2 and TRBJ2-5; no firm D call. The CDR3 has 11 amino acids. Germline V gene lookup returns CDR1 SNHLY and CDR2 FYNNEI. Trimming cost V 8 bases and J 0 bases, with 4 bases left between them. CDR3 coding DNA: TGTGCCAGCCCATACCAAGAGACCCAGTACTTC. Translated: CASPYQETQYF.

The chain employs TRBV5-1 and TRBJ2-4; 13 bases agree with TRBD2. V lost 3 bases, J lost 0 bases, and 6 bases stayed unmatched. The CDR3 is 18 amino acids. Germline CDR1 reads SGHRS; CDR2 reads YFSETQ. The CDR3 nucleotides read TGCGCCAGCAGCTGCGGGACTAGCGGGAAACTAGCCAAAAACATTCAGTACTTC. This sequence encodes CASSCGTSGKLAKNIQYF.

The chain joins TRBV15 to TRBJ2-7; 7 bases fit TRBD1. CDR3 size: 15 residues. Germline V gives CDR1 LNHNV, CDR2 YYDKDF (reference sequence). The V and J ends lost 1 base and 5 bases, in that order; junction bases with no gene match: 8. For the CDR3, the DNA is TGTGCCACCAGCAGAGTGGGCAGGGGGTCGCACGAGCAGTACTTC. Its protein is CATSRVGRGSHEQYF.

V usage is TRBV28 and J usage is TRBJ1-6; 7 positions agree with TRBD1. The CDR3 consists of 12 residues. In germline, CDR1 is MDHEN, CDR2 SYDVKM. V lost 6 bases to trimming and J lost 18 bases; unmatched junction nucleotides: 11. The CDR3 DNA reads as TGTGCCAGCAGATCCGGGCACAGGGGCCCCCACTTT. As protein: CASRSGHRGPHF.

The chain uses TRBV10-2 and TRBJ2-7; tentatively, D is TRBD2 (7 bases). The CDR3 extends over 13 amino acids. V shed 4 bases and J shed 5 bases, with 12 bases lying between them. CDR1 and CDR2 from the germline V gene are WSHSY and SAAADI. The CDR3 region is CASSGGGGDEQYF. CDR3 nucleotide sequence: TGCGCCAGCAGTGGGGGAGGGGGGGACGAGCAGTACTTC.

The CDR3 is CASSKAGGEAYNEQFF. DNA of the CDR3: TGTGCCAGCAGCAAAGCGGGAGGGGAGGCCTACAATGAGCAGTTCTTC. The chain is built from TRBV5-4 and TRBJ2-1; 10 bases match TRBD2. The CDR3 consists of 16 residues. CDR1 is SGHNT, CDR2 YYREEE, per germline (reference sequence). V trimming: 4 bases; J trimming: 2 bases; junction bases outside the gene matches: 6.

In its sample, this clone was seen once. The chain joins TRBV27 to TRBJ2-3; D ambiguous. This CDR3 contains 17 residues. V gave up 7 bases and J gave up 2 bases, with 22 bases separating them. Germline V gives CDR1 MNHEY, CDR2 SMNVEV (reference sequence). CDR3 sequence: CASTSSEASIYTDTQYF. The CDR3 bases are TGTGCCAGCACCTCCTCCGAGGCCTCAATTTACACAGATACGCAGTATTTT.

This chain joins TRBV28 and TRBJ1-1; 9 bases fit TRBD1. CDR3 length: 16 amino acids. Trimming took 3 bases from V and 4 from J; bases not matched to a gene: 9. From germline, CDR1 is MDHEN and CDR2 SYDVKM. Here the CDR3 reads CASSFRRPGQGTEAFF. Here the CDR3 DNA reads TGTGCCAGCAGTTTTCGCCGGCCGGGACAGGGCACTGAAGCTTTCTTT.

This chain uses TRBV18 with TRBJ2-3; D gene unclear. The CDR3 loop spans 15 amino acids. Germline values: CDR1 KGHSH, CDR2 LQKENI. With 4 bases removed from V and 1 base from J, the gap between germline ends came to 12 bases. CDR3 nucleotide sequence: TGTGCCAGCTCACTCGCAGGTACAGGCACAGATACGCAGTATTTT. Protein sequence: CASSLAGTGTDTQYF. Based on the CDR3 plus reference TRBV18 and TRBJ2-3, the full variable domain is NAGVMQNPRHLVRRRGQEARLRCSPMKGHSHVYWYRQLPEEGLKFMVYLQKENIIDESGMPKERFSAEFPKEGPSILRIQQVVRGDSAAYFCASSLAGTGTDTQYFGPGTRLTVL.

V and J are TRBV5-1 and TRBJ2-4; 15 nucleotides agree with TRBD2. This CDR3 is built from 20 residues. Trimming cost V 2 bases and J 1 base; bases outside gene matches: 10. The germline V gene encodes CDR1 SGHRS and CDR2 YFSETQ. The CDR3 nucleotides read TGCGCCAGCAGCTTCGTCGGACTAGCGGGGGGGCGTAAGGCCAAAAACATTCAGTACTTC. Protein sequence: CASSFVGLAGGRKAKNIQYF.

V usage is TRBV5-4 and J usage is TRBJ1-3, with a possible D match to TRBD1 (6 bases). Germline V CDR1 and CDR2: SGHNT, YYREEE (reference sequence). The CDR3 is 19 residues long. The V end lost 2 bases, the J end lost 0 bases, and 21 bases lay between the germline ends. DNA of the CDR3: TGTGCCAGCAGCTTCTCCCGGGACACCTCACTAATCTCTGGAAACACCATATATTTT. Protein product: CASSFSRDTSLISGNTIYF. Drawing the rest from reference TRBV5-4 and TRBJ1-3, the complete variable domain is ETGVTQSPTHLIKTRGQQVTLRCSSQSGHNTVSWYQQALGQGPQFIFQYYREEENGRGNFPPRFSGLQFPNYSSELNVNALELDDSALYLCASSFSRDTSLISGNTIYFGEGSWLTVV.

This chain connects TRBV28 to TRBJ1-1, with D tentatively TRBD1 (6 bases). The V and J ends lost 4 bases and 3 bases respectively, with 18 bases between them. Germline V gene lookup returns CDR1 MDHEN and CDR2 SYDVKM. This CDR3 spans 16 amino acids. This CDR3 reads CASSYPRTGSDTEAFF. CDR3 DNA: TGTGCCAGCAGTTACCCCAGAACAGGGTCGGACACTGAAGCTTTCTTT. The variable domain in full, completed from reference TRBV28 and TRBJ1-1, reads DVKVTQSSRYLVKRTGEKVFLECVQDMDHENMFWYRQDPGLGLRLIYFSYDVKMKEKGDIPEGYSVSREKKERFSLILESASTNQTSMYLCASSYPRTGSDTEAFFGQGTRLTVV.

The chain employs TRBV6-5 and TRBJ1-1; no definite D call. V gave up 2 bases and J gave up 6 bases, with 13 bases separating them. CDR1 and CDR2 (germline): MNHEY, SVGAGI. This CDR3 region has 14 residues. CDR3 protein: CASSYNLSGPEAFF. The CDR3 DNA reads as TGTGCCAGCAGTTACAACCTCTCAGGCCCTGAAGCTTTCTTT.

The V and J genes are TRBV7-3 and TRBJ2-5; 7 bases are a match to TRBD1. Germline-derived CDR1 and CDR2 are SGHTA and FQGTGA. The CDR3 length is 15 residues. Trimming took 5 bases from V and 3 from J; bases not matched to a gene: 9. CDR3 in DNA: TGTGCCAGCAGCCACGGCCAGGGGGAAGAAGAGACCCAGTACTTC. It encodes CASSHGQGEEETQYF.

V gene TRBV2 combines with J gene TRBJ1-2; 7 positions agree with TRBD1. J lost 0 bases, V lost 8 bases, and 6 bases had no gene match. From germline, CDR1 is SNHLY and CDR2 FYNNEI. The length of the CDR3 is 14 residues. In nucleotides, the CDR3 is TGTGCCAGCCTTACAGGGGAAGCTAACTATGGCTACACCTTC. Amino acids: CASLTGEANYGYTF. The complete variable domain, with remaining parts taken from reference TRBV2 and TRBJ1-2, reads EPEVTQTPSHQVTQMGQEVILRCVPISNHLYFYWYRQILGQKVEFLVSFYNNEISEKSEIFDDQFSVERPDGSNFTLKIRSTKLEDSAMYFCASLTGEANYGYTFGSGTRLTVV.

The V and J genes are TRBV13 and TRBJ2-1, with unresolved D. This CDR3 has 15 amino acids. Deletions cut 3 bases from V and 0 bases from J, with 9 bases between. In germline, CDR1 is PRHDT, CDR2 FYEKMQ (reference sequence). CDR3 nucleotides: TGTGCCAGCAGCTTCGGAGAAGTCTCCTACAATGAGCAGTTCTTC. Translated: CASSFGEVSYNEQFF.